This TCR beta chain stems from a study of early T cells in non-severe SARS-CoV-2 infection. Germline V lookup: CDR1 DFQATT, CDR2 SNEGSKA (reference sequence). The CDR3 covers 12 residues. One entry per CDR3 protein results from TCRdb running MiXCR on the 5' RACE reads. The sample gives over 45,000 distinct CDR3 sequences, around 6.6% of which show up once; 5.5% to 7.5% is in the top ten. The chain uses TRBV20-1 and TRBJ2-7, with TRBD2 identical over 10 bases. The receptor was isolated from an adult who was a healthcare worker with PCR-confirmed SARS-CoV-2 infection or an uninfected control (not recorded which). The sequencing here drew on whole blood, taken at baseline. The CDR3 sequence: CRLAGNSYEQYF. In DNA form, the CDR3 reads TGCCGACTAGCGGGTAACTCCTACGAGCAGTACTTC.